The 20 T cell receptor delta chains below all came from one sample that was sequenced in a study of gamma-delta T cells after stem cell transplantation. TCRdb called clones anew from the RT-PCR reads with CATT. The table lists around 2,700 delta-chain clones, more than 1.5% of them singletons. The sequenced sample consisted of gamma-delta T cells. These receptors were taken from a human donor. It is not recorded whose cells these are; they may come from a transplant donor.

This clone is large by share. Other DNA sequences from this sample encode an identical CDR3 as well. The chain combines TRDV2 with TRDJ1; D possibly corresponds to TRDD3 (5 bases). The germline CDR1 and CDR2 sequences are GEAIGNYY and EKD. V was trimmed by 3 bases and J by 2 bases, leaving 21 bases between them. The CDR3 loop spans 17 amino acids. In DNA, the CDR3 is TGTGCCTGTGACGAAGTATATTCTGGGCGATTAACCGATAAACTCATCTTT. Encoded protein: CACDEVYSGRLTDKLIF.

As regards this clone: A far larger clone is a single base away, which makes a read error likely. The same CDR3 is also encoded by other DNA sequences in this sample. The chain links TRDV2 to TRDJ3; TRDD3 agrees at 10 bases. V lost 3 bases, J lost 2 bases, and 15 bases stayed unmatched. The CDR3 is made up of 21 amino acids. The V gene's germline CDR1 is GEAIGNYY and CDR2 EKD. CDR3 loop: CACDSVEGDTRPTWDTRQMFF. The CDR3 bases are TGTGCCTGTGACTCCGTGGAGGGGGATACGCGACCCACCTGGGACACCCGACAGATGTTTTTC.

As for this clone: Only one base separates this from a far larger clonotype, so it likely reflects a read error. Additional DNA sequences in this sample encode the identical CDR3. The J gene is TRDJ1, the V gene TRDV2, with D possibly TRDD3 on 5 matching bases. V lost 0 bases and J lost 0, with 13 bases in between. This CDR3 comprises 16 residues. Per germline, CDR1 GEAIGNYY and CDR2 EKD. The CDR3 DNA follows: TGTGCCTGTGACACCCTCCTGGGAGACAACACCGATAAACTCATCTTT. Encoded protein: CACDTLLGDNTDKLIF.

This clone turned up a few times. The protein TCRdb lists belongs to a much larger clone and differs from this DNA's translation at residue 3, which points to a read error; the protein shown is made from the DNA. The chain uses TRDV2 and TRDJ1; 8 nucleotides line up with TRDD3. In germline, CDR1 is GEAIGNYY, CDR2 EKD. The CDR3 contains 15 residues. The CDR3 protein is CARDTVGRDTGKLIF. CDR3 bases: TGTGCCCGTGACACCGTCGGGCGGGATACGGGTAAACTCATCTTT.

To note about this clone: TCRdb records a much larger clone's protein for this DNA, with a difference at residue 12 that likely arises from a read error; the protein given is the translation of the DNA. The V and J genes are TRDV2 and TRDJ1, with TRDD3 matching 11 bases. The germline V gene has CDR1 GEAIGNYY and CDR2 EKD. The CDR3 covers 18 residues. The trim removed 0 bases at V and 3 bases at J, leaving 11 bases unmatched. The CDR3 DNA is TGTGCCTGTGACACCGTAAGTGGGGGATACGCTCATTCCGATAAACTCATCTTT. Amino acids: CACDTVSGGYAHSDKLIF.

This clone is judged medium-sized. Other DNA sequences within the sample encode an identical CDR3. CDR3 in DNA: TGTGCCTGTGACACCTGGGGGCCGCACACCGATAAACTCATCTTT. Its translation: CACDTWGPHTDKLIF. V is TRDV2 and J is TRDJ1; D possibly corresponds to TRDD3 (6 bases). The germline CDR1 and CDR2 sequences are GEAIGNYY and EKD. CDR3 size: 15 residues. V was trimmed by 0 bases and J by 0 bases, leaving 10 bases between them.

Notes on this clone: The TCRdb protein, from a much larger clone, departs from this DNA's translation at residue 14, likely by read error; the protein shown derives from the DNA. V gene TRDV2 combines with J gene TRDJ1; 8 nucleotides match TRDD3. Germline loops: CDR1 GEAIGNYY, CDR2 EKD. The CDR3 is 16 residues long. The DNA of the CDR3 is TGTGCCTGTGACCCATTATGGGATACGGGGACCGATAAACCCATCTTT. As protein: CACDPLWDTGTDKPIF.

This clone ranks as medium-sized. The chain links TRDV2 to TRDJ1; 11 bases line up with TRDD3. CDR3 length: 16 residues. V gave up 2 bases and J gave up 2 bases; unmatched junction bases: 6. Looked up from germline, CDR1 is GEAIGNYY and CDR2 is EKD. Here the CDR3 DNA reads TGTGCCTGTGACAGTGTGGGGGATACGAGGACCGATAAACTCATCTTT. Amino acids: CACDSVGDTRTDKLIF.

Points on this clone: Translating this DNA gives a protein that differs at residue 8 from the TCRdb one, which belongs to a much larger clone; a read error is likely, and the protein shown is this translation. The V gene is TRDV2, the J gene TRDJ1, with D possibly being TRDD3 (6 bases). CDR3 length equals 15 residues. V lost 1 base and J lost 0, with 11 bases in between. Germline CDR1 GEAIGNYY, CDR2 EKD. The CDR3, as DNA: TGTGCCTGTGACACAGTGGGGATGTACACCGATAAACTCATCTTT. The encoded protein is CACDTVGMYTDKLIF.

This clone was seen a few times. The CDR3 here is CACDAVLGDTSSWDTRQMFF. For the CDR3, the DNA is TGTGCCTGTGACGCGGTACTGGGGGACACCAGCTCCTGGGACACCCGACAGATGTTTTTC. The rearrangement joins TRDV2 to TRDJ3, with 9 bases that match TRDD3. This CDR3 region has 20 residues. Germline V gives CDR1 GEAIGNYY, CDR2 EKD. Losses at the gene ends were 3 bases for V and 0 bases for J; bases not matched to a gene: 11.

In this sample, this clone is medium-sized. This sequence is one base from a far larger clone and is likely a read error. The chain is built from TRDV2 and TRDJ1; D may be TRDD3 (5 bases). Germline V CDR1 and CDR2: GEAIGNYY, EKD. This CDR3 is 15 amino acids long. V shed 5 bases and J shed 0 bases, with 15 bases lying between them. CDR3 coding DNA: TGTGCCTGTGGCACAGTGGGGACGTACACCGATAAACTCATCTTT. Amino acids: CACGTVGTYTDKLIF.

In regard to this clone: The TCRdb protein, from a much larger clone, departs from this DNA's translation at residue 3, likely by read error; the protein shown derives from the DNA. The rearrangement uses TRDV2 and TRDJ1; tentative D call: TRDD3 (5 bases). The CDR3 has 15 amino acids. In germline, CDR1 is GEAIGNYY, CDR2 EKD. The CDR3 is CARDTVGTYTDKLIF. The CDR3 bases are TGTGCCCGTGACACAGTGGGGACGTACACCGATAAACTCATCTTT.

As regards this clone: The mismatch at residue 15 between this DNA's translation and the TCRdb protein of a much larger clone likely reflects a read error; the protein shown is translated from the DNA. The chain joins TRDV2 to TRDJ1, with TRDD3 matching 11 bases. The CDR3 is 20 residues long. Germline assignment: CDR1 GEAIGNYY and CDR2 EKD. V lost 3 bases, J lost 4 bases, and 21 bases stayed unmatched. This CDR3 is CACDPVLGDTSITYSDKLIF. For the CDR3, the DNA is TGTGCCTGTGACCCCGTTCTGGGGGATACTTCCATAACGTACAGCGATAAACTCATCTTT.

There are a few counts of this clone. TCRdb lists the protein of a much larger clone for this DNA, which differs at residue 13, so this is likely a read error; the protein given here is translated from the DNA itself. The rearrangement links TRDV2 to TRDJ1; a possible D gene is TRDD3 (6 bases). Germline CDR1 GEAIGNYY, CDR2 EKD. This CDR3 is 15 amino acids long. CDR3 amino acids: CACDTLGSKSDKPIF. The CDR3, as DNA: TGTGCCTGTGACACCCTGGGGTCAAAGAGCGATAAACCCATCTTT.

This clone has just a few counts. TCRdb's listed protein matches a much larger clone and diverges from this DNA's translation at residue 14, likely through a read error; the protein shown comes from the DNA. The CDR3 loop reads CACDEVYSGRLTDELIF. CDR3 sequence (DNA): TGTGCCTGTGACGAAGTATATTCTGGGCGATTAACCGATGAACTCATCTTT. This chain links TRDV2 with TRDJ1, with D perhaps matching TRDD3 (5 bases). Germline V gene lookup returns CDR1 GEAIGNYY and CDR2 EKD. This CDR3 has 17 amino acids.

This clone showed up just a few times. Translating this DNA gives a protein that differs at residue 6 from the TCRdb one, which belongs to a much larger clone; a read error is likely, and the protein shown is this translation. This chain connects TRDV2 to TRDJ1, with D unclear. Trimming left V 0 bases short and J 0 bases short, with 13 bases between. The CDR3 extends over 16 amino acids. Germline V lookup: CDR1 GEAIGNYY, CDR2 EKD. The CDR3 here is CACDTAEELYTDKLIF. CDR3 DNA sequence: TGTGCCTGTGACACCGCGGAGGAGTTATACACCGATAAACTCATCTTT.

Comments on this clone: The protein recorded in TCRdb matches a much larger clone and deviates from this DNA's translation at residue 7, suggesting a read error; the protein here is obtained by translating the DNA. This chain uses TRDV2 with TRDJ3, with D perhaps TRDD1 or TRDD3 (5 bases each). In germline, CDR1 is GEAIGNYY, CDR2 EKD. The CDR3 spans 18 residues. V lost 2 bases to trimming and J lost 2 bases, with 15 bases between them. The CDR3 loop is CACDILEDSTWDTRQMFF. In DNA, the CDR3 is TGTGCCTGTGACATACTGGAGGATAGTACCTGGGACACCCGACAGATGTTTTTC.

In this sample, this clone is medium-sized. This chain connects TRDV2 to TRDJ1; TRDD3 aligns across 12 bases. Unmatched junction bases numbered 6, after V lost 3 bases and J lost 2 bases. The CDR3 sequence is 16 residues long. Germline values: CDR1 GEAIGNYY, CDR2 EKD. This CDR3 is CACDGLLGDTTDKLIF. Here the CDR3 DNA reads TGTGCCTGTGACGGGCTACTGGGGGATACAACCGATAAACTCATCTTT.

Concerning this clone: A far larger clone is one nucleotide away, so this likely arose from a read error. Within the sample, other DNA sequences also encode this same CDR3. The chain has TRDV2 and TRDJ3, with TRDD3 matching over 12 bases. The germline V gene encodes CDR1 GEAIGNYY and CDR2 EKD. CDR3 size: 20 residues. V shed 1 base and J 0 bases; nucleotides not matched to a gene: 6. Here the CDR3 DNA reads TGTGCCTGTGACACGACTGGGGGATACTCTAGCTCCTGGGACACCCGACAGATGTTTTTC. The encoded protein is CACDTTGGYSSSWDTRQMFF.

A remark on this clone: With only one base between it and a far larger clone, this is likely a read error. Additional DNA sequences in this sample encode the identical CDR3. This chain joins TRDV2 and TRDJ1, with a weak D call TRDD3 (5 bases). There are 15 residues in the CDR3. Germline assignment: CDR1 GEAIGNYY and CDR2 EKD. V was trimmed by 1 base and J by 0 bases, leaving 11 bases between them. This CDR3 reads CACDTLGMYTDKLIF. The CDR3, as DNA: TGTGCCTGTGACACTCTGGGAATGTACACCGATAAACTCATCTTT.